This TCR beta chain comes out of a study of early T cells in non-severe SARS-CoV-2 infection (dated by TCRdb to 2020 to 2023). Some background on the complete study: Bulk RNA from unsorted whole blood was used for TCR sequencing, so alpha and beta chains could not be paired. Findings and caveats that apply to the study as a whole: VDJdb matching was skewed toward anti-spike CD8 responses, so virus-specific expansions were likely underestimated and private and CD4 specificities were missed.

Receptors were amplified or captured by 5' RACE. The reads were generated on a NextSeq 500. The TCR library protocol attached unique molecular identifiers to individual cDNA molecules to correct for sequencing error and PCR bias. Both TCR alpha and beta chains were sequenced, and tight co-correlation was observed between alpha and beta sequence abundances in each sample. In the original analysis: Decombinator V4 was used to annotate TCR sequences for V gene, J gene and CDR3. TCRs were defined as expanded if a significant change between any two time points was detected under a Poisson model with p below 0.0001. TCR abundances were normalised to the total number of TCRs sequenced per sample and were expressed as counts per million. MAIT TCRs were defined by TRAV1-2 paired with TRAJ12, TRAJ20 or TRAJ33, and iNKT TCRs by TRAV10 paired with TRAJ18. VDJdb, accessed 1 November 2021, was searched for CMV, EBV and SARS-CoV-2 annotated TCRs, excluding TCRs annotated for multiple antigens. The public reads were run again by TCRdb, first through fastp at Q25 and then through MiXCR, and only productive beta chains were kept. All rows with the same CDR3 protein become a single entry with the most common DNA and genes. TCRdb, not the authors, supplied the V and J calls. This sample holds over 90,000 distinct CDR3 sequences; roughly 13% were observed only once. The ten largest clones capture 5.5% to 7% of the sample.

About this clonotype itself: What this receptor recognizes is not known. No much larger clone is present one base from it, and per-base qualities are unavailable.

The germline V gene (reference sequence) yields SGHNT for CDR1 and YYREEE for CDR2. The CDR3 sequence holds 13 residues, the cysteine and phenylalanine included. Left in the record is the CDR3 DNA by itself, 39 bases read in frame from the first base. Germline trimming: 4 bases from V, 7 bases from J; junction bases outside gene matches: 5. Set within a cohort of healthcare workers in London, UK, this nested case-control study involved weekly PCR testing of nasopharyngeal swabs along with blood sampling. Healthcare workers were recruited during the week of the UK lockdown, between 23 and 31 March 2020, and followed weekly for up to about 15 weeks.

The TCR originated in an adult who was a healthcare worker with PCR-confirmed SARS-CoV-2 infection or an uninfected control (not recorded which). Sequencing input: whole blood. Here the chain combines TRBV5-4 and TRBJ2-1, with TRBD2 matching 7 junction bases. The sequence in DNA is TGTGCCAGCAGCCCGTCCGGGGGGAATGAGCAGTTCTTC. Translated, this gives CASSPSGGNEQFF.